This T cell receptor beta chain was captured by sequencing in a study of T cells in Graves' hyperthyroidism and ophthalmopathy. Amplification yielded TCR beta CDR3 regions, with RNA transcripts as the source. HTBI primers were used for first-round RT-PCR of the TCR CDR3. TCRdb re-called the multiplex PCR reads with MiXCR, one entry per CDR3 protein. Of around 280,000 distinct CDR3 sequences in the sample, about an eighth were seen once. Sequencing used blood. The source is a woman in her 30s with Graves' hyperthyroidism that later progressed to Graves' ophthalmopathy.

The CDR3 protein is CASTSVGDTEAFF. The CDR3 coding sequence is TGTGCCAGCACCTCGGTGGGTGACACTGAAGCTTTCTTT. V usage is TRBV28 and J usage is TRBJ1-1; no clear D. Germline CDR1 reads MDHEN; CDR2 reads SYDVKM. The CDR3 length is 13 residues. V dropped 7 bases and J dropped 3 bases, with 12 bases sitting between them.